This TCR beta chain was captured in a study of cytomegalovirus exposure and HLA in healthy donors. Findings and caveats of the study: Analysis performed later showed TCR beta chains linked to HLA being more clonally expanded than equally common others. Solely CMV serostatus was available to characterize immune exposure. Researchers reportedly found TCR beta sequences accurately predicted most subjects' HLA-A and HLA-B alleles.

PCR used 60 Vbeta primers and 13 Jbeta primers. Produced via immunoSEQ multiplex PCR; TCRdb's table is partial and in-frame only. Of about 200,000 clones listed, roughly 13% are singletons. This CDR3 spans 13 amino acids. Germline CDR1 GTSNPN, CDR2 SVGIG (reference sequence). V lost 5 bases and J lost 8; bases outside the gene matches: 4. For this clone: Its antigen is as yet unknown.

This TCR came from a man aged 50-60 years in good health and CMV-seropositive. Material for sequencing was PBMCs. The V and J genes are TRBV30 and TRBJ1-3; 12 bases are shared with TRBD1. The CDR3, as DNA: TGTGCCTGGTGGGGACAGGGGGCGCACACCATATATTTT. Its translation: CAWWGQGAHTIYF. The full variable domain, rest sourced from reference TRBV30 and TRBJ1-3, is SQTIHQWPATLVQPVGSPLSLECTVEGTSNPNLYWYRQAAGRGLQLLFYSVGIGQISSEVPQNLSASRPQDRQFILSSKKLLLSDSGFYLCAWWGQGAHTIYFGEGSWLTVV.